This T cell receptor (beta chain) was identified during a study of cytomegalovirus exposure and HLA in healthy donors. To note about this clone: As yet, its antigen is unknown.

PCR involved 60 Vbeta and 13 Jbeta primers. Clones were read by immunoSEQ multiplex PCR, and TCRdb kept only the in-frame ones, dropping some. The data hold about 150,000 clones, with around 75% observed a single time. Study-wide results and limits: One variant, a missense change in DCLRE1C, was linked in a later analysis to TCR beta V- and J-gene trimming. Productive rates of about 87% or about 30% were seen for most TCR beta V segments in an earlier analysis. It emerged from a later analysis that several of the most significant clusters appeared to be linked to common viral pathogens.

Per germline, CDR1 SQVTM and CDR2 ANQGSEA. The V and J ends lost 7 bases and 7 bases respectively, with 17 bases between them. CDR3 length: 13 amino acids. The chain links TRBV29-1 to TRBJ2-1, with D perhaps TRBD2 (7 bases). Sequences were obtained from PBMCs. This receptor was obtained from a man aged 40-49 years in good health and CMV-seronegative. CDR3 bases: TGCAGCGCCCCAAAGGGGGGGCGAAATGAGCAGTTCTTC. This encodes CSAPKGGRNEQFF.